This TCR beta chain was recovered during a study of Ad26.COV2.S vaccination and SARS-CoV-2 variants. Looking at the study overall: Once, or twice with 56 days between doses, Ad26.COV2.S was given intramuscularly.

Regarding treatment: some 20 received Ad26.COV2.S at low or high dose, single or two shots; a few received placebo; per-sample allocation not given. Samples were taken on day 63 after the first vaccine or placebo injection. Germline assignment: CDR1 LNHDA and CDR2 SQIVND (reference sequence). CDR3 length: 17 residues. The V end lost 1 base, the J end lost 4 bases, and 16 bases lay between the germline ends. TCRdb's table, derived via immunoSEQ multiplex PCR, lists solely in-frame clones and lacks some. The sample holds around 450,000 clones, around 90% seen once. The rearrangement links TRBV19 to TRBJ2-2; D is possibly TRBD1 (5 bases). This sequence originates from a person between 18 and 60 years old who received the Ad26.COV2.S COVID-19 vaccine or a placebo. Source: peripheral blood, taken in a trial of Ad26.COV2.S vaccine versus placebo. DNA for the CDR3: TGTGCCAGTAGTATAGGACCCCCAGGGTGGAGCACCGGGGAGCTGTTTTTT. Translation gives CASSIGPPGWSTGELFF.